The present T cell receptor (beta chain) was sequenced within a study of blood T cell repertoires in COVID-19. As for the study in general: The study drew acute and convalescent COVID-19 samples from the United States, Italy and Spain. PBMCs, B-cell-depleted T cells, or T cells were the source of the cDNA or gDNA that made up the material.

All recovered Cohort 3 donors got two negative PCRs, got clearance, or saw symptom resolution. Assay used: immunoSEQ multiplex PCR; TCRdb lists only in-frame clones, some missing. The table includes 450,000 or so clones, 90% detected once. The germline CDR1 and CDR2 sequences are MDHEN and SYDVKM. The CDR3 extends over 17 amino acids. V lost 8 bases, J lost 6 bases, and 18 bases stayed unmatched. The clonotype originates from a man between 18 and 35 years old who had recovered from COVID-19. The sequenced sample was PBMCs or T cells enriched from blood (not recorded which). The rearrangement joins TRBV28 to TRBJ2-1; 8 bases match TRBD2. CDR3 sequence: CASHLSSPGLGINEQFF. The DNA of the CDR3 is TGTGCCAGCCACCTGTCCAGTCCGGGACTAGGAATCAATGAGCAGTTCTTC.